This entry concerns a single T cell receptor (beta chain). No antigen is known for it. The sample belongs to a study of OX40 agonist ivuxolimab in advanced cancers. Study details: Partial responses were achieved by three patients: one hepatocellular carcinoma, two cutaneous melanoma.

TCRdb keeps only in-frame clones here, not all; method: immunoSEQ multiplex PCR. This table has nearly 90,000 clones, about 86% appearing once. The CDR3 runs 19 residues. CDR1 SGHRS and CDR2 YFSETQ come from the germline V gene. V shed 4 bases and J shed 4 bases, with 30 bases lying between them. General study results and limits: Compared with CD4+, CD8+ T cells on average had more expanded clones. At 0.1 to 3.0 mg/kg, CD4+ and CD8+ blood T cells expanded clonally by week 6. The 0.1-3.0 mg/kg partial responders had among the lowest clonal expansion.

This chain links TRBV5-1 with TRBJ2-7, with a tentative D call TRBD2 (6 bases). The sequence derives from an adult with an advanced solid tumor such as melanoma, head and neck, liver or kidney cancer. The sequenced sample was CD4+ or CD8+ T cells sorted from blood, obtained in a trial of the OX40 agonist ivuxolimab. The CDR3 reads CASSQLSLAGPRPTYEQYF. DNA of the CDR3: TGCGCCAGCAGCCAGCTTTCCCTGGCGGGACCGCGACCGACTTACGAGCAGTACTTC. Drawing the rest from reference TRBV5-1 and TRBJ2-7, the complete variable domain is KAGVTQTPRYLIKTRGQQVTLSCSPISGHRSVSWYQQTPGQGLQFLFEYFSETQRNKGNFPGRFSGRQFSNSRSEMNVSTLELGDSALYLCASSQLSLAGPRPTYEQYFGPGTRLTVT.